The 15 T cell receptor beta chains listed next were all sequenced from one sample in a study of chemoradiotherapy in HPV16-positive cancers. The data were produced by immunoSEQ multiplex PCR, yet TCRdb's version contains in-frame clones alone and is incomplete. The table includes approximately 1,800 clones, about four fifths detected once. The starting material was tumor tissue, obtained from a patient who underwent chemoradiotherapy. The receptors come from a human donor with HPV-associated anogenital cancer.

The gene calls are TRBV7-9 and TRBJ2-3; the D is unclear. The ends were cut back, 1 base at V and 8 bases at J, with 4 bases in the middle. The CDR3 is 11 residues long. Germline V gene sequence: CDR1 SEHNR, CDR2 FQNEAQ (reference sequence). CDR3 loop: CASSLDVTQYF. The CDR3 region has the DNA TGTGCCAGCAGCTTAGATGTTACGCAGTATTTT.

This clone turned up a few times. The chain joins TRBV4-1 to TRBJ2-2, with unresolved D. This CDR3 has 15 residues. Germline CDR1 and CDR2: MGHRA and YSYEKL. V was pared by 3 bases and J by 5 bases, with 13 bases between. The CDR3 DNA reads TGCGCCAGCAGCCAGAGTAGGAAGGGTACCGGGGAGCTGTTTTTT. The encoded protein is CASSQSRKGTGELFF.

V gene TRBV7-6 combines with J gene TRBJ2-2; D tentatively fits TRBD1 or TRBD2 (5 bases each). Trimming took 6 bases from V and 6 from J, leaving 11 bases between them. The CDR3 loop spans 13 amino acids. CDR1 is SGHVS, CDR2 FNYEAQ, per germline. The CDR3 bases are TGTGCCAGCAGGGAATGGGGGTCCGGGGAGCTGTTTTTT. It is translated as CASREWGSGELFF.

The chain combines TRBV7-9 with TRBJ2-7; 10 nucleotides match TRBD1. The ends lost 3 bases at V and 3 bases at J; junction bases unmatched: 5. This CDR3 region has 15 residues. Germline V gives CDR1 SEHNR, CDR2 FQNEAQ (reference sequence). The CDR3, as DNA: TGTGCCAGCAGCTTCGCTGACAGGGGGCTCTACGAGCAGTACTTC. Translating it yields CASSFADRGLYEQYF.

This sequence joins TRBV19 and TRBJ2-7; D possibly uses TRBD1 or TRBD2 (6 bases each). V was cut by 3 bases and J by 3 bases, with 9 bases left in between. Germline V gives CDR1 LNHDA, CDR2 SQIVND (reference sequence). The CDR3 totals 13 residues. The CDR3 DNA reads as TGTGCCAGTAGTATTGGAGGGGGCTACGAGCAGTACTTC. It translates to CASSIGGGYEQYF.

This clone was observed a few times. The chain employs TRBV5-1 and TRBJ2-1; D gene unclear. CDR3 size: 14 residues. Per germline, CDR1 SGHRS and CDR2 YFSETQ. Trimming shortened V by 3 bases and J by 3 bases, and 10 bases separated the two germline ends. The DNA of the CDR3 is TGCGCCAGCAGCTCCTCCGGACGCTACAATGAGCAGTTCTTC. Translated: CASSSSGRYNEQFF.

This chain connects TRBV7-9 to TRBJ1-1, with D unresolved. This CDR3 has 11 amino acids. Germline CDR1 is SEHNR and CDR2 is FQNEAQ (reference sequence). Trimming stripped 7 bases from V and 1 base from J, with 4 bases between. CDR3 DNA: TGTGCCAGCACGAGGAACACTGAAGCTTTCTTT. It codes for CASTRNTEAFF.

As concerns this clone: Other DNA sequences from this sample encode an identical CDR3 as well. The chain links TRBV7-2 to TRBJ2-3, with a tentative D call TRBD2 (6 bases). Germline-derived CDR1 and CDR2 are SGHTA and FQGNSA. The CDR3 totals 14 residues. V shed 5 bases and J shed 2 bases, with 11 bases lying between them. The CDR3 sequence: CASSLGGATDTQYF. The CDR3 DNA is TGTGCCAGCAGCCTCGGGGGAGCCACAGATACGCAGTATTTT.

The chain recombines TRBV7-2 with TRBJ2-7; D ambiguous. The CDR3 is 13 residues long. Trimming left V 5 bases short and J 7 bases short, with 15 bases between. Germline CDR1 and CDR2: SGHTA and FQGNSA. In DNA, the CDR3 is TGTGCCAGCAGCCCGCAGACACCGGAGGAGCAGTACTTC. The encoded protein is CASSPQTPEEQYF.

The rearrangement links TRBV18 to TRBJ2-7, with a tentative D call TRBD1 (5 bases). The CDR3 spans 14 residues. Trimming removed 0 bases from V and 2 bases from J, with 8 bases in between. The germline V gene has CDR1 KGHSH and CDR2 LQKENI. The CDR3 protein is CASSPPVRAYEQYF. CDR3 sequence (DNA): TGTGCCAGCTCACCACCGGTCAGGGCCTACGAGCAGTACTTC.

The V call is TRBV9, the J call TRBJ2-3; D not certain. From germline, CDR1 is SGDLS and CDR2 YYNGEE. This CDR3 has 15 amino acids. The germline V and J ends were trimmed by 0 bases and 0 bases, with 8 bases remaining between them. CDR3 loop: CASSVDAVSTDTQYF. The DNA for the CDR3 is TGTGCCAGCAGCGTAGATGCTGTCAGCACAGATACGCAGTATTTT.

V and J are TRBV7-2 and TRBJ2-7; 7 bases are shared with TRBD2. The V and J ends lost 2 bases and 2 bases, in that order; junction bases with no gene match: 12. Germline CDR1 SGHTA, CDR2 FQGNSA. CDR3 size: 17 residues. CDR3 sequence (DNA): TGTGCCAGCAGCTTAATGGGACGACTAGCCAAGACCTACGAGCAGTACTTC. Amino acid sequence: CASSLMGRLAKTYEQYF.

The chain employs TRBV7-9 and TRBJ1-3; tentatively, D is TRBD1 (5 bases). The germline V gene has CDR1 SEHNR and CDR2 FQNEAQ (reference sequence). V lost 5 bases and J lost 0, with 17 bases in between. There are 17 residues in the CDR3. The CDR3 spells CASSPPGRIASGNTIYF. The CDR3 nucleotides are TGTGCCAGCAGCCCGCCGGGACGTATAGCCTCTGGAAACACCATATATTTT.

This rearrangement joins TRBV14 to TRBJ2-1, with 9 bases aligning to TRBD2. Trimming removed 2 bases from V and 8 bases from J; junction bases left unmatched: 16. This CDR3 has 18 amino acids. The V gene's germline CDR1 is SGHDN and CDR2 FVKESK. CDR3 coding DNA: TGTGCCAGCAGCCAACCCCTAGCTGCGGGAGGGCCTAAGGATGAGCAGTTCTTC. Protein: CASSQPLAAGGPKDEQFF.

This chain joins TRBV19 and TRBJ2-5; 7 bases are a match to TRBD1. This CDR3 has 13 residues. With V trimmed by 3 bases and J by 2 bases, 0 bases remained unmatched. CDR1 is LNHDA, CDR2 SQIVND, per germline (reference sequence). CDR3 in amino acids: CASSMDRQETQYF. In DNA, the CDR3 is TGTGCCAGTAGTATGGACAGGCAAGAGACCCAGTACTTC.